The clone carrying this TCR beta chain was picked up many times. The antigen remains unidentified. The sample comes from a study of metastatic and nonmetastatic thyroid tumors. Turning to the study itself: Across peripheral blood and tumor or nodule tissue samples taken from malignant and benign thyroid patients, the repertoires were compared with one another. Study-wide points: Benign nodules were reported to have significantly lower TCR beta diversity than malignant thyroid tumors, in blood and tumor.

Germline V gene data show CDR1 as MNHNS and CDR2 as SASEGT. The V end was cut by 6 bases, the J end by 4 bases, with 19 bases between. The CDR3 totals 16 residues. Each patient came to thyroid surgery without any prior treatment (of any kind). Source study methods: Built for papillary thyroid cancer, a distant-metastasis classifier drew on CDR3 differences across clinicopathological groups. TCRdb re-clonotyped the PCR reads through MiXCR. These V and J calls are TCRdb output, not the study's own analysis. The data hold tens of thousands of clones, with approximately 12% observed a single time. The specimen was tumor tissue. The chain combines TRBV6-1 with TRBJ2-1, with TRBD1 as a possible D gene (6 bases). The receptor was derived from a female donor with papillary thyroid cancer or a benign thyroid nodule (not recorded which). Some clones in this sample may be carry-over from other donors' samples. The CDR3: CASSRRGGRLYNEQFF. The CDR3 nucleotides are TGTGCCAGCAGCCGAAGAGGGGGACGGCTATACAATGAGCAGTTCTTC.